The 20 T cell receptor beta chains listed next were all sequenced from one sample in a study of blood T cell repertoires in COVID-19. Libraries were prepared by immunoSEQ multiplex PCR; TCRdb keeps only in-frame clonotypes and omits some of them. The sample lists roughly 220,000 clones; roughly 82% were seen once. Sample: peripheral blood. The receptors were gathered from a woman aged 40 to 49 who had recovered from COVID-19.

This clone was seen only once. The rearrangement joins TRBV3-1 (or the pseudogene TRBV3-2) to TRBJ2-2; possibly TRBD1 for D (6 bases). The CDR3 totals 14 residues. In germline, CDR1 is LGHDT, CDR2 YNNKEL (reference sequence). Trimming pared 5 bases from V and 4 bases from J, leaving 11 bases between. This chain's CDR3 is CASSSNRATGELFF. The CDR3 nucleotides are TGTGCCAGCAGCTCAAACAGGGCCACCGGGGAGCTGTTTTTT.

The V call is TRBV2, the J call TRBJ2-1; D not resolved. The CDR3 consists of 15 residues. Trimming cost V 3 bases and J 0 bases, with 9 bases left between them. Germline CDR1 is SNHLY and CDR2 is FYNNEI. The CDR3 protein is CASSDSGISYNEQFF. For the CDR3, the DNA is TGTGCCAGCAGTGACTCGGGTATCTCCTACAATGAGCAGTTCTTC.

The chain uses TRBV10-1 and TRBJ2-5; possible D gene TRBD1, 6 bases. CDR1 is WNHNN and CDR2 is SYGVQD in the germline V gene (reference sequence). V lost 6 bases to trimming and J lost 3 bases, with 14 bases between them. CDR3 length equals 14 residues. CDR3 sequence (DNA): TGCGCCAGCAGCCGATCCGGGACAAAAGAGACCCAGTACTTC. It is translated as CASSRSGTKETQYF.

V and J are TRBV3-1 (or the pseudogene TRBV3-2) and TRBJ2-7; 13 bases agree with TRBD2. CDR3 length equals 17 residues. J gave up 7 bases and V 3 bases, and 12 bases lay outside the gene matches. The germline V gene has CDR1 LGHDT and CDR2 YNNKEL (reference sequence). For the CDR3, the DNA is TGTGCCAGCAGCCAGGGCGCACTAGCGGGGGGGCCGGAGGAGCAGTACTTC. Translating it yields CASSQGALAGGPEEQYF.

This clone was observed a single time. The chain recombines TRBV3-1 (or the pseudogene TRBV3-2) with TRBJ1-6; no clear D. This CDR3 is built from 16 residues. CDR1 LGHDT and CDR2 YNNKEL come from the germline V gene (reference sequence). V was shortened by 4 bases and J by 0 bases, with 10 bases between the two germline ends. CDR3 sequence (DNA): TGTGCCAGCAGCCCCCTCGGGAGCTCCTATAATTCACCCCTCCACTTT. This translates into CASSPLGSSYNSPLHF.

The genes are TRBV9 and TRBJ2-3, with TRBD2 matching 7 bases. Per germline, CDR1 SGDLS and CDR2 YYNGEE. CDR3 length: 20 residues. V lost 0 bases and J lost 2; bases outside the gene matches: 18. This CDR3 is CASSVALMGRAGRLTDTQYF. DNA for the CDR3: TGTGCCAGCAGCGTAGCTTTGATGGGGCGAGCGGGGCGCCTCACAGATACGCAGTATTTT.

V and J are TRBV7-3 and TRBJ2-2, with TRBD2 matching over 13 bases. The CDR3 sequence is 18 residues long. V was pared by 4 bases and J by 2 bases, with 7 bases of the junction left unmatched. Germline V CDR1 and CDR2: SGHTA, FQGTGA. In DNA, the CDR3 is TGTGCCAGCAGCTCGACTAGCGGGGGGAAGAGAAACACCGGGGAGCTGTTTTTT. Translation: CASSSTSGGKRNTGELFF. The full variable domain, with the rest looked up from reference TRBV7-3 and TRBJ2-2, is GAGVSQTPSNKVTEKGKYVELRCDPISGHTALYWYRQSLGQGPEFLIYFQGTGAADDSGLPNDRFFAVRPEGSVSTLKIQRTERGDSAVYLCASSSTSGGKRNTGELFFGEGSRLTVL.

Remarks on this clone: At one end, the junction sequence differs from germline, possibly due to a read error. The CDR3 sequence is CASRKVGRSEANVLTF. CDR3 nucleotides: TGTGCCAGCAGGAAAGTGGGGAGGTCTGAGGCCAACGTCCTGACTTTC. The gene calls are TRBV2 and TRBJ2-6; a possible D gene is TRBD2 (6 bases). CDR1 and CDR2 from the germline V gene are SNHLY and FYNNEI. The CDR3 sequence is 16 residues long.

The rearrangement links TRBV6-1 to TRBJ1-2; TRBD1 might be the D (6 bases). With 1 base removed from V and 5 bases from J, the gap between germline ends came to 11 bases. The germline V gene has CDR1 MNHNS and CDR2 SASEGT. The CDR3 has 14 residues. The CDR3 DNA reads TGTGCCAGCAGTGAAGTGGGACACCAATATGGCTACACCTTC. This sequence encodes CASSEVGHQYGYTF.

CDR3 DNA: TGTGCCAGCAGCTTAAACCCCGACGGGTCCGGTAGGTACGAGCAGTACTTC. Amino acid sequence: CASSLNPDGSGRYEQYF. The chain uses TRBV7-9 and TRBJ2-7; no firm D call. The germline CDR1 and CDR2 sequences are SEHNR and FQNEAQ (reference sequence). Trimming removed 2 bases from V and 4 bases from J, with 21 bases in between. The CDR3 is 17 residues long.

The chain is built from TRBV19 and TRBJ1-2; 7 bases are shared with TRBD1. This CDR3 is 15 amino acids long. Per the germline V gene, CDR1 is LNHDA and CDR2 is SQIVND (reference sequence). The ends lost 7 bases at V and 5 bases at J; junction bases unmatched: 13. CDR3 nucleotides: TGTGCCAGTATGCCCCAGGGACAGACCCTATATGGCTACACCTTC. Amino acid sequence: CASMPQGQTLYGYTF.

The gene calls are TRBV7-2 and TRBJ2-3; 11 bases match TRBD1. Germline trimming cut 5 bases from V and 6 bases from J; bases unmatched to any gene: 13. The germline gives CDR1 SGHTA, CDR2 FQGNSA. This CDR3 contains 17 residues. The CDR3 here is CASSPHNEGTGGDTQYF. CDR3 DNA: TGTGCCAGCAGCCCGCATAATGAGGGGACAGGGGGTGATACGCAGTATTTT.

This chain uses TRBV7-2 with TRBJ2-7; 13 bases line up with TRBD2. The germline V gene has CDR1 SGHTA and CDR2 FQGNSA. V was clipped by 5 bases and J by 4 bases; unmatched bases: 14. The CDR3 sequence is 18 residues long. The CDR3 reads CASSRTSGGPTTYYEQYF. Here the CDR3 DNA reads TGTGCCAGCAGCCGGACTAGCGGGGGCCCGACAACCTATTACGAGCAGTACTTC.

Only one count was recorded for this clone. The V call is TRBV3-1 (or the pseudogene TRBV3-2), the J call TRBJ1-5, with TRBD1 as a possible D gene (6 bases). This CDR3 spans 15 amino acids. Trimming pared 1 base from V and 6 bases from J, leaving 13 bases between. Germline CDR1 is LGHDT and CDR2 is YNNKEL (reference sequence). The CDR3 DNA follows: TGTGCCAGCAGCCAAGGGTCTTCAGGGGCTCAGCCCCAGCATTTT. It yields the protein CASSQGSSGAQPQHF.

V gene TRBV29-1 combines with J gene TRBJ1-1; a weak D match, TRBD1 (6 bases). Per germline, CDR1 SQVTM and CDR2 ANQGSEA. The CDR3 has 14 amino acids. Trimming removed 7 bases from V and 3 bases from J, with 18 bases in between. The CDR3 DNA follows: TGCAGCGCTGACTACGGGACAAAAGACACTGAAGCTTTCTTT. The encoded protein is CSADYGTKDTEAFF.

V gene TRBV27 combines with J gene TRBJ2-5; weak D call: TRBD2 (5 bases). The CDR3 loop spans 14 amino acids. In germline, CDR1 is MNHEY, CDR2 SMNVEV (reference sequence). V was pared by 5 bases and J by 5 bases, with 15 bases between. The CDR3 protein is CASSPHGEKETQYF. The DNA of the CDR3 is TGTGCCAGCAGTCCCCACGGGGAGAAGGAGACCCAGTACTTC.

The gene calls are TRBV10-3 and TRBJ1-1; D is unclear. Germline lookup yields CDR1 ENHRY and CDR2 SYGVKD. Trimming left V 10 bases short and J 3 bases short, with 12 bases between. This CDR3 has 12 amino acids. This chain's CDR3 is CATTTGDTEAFF. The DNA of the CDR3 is TGTGCCACCACTACCGGGGACACTGAAGCTTTCTTT.

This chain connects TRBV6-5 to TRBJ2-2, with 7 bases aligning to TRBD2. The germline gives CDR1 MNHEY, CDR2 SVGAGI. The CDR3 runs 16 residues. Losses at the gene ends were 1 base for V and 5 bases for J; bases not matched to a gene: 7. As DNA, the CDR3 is TGTGCCAGCAGTTACTTCGCTAGCGGAAGGACCGGGGAGCTGTTTTTT. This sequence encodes CASSYFASGRTGELFF.

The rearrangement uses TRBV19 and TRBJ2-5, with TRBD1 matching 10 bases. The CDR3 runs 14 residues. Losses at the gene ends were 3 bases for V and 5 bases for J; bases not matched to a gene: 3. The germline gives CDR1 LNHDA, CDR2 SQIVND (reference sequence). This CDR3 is CASSIGQGVETQYF. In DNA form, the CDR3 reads TGTGCCAGTAGTATCGGACAGGGGGTTGAGACCCAGTACTTC. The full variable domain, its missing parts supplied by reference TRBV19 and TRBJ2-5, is DGGITQSPKYLFRKEGQNVTLSCEQNLNHDAMYWYRQDPGQGLRLIYYSQIVNDFQKGDIAEGYSVSREKKESFPLTVTSAQKNPTAFYLCASSIGQGVETQYFGPGTRLLVL.

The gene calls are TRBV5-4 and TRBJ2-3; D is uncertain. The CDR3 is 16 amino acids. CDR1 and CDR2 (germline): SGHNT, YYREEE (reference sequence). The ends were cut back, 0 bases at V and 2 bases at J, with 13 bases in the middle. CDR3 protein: CASSLDGTGLTDTQYF. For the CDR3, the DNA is TGTGCCAGCAGCTTGGACGGCACTGGGCTCACAGATACGCAGTATTTT.